These 32 T cell receptor beta chains share one sample of origin, sequenced in a study of shared clonotypes between healthy human individuals. Assay: immunoSEQ multiplex PCR; the TCRdb copy retains only in-frame clones and omits some. The data hold millions of clones, with 85% to 95% observed a single time. The sample comprised naive CD4+ T cells sorted from blood. Documented subset: CD45RA+ positively selected. Every receptor here comes from a man aged 18 to 29 in good health.

The chain employs TRBV19 and TRBJ2-7; D tentatively reads TRBD1 or TRBD2 (5 bases each). This CDR3 has 18 residues. Germline V gene data show CDR1 as LNHDA and CDR2 as SQIVND (reference sequence). The V gene lost 4 bases and the J gene lost 4 bases, with 26 bases spanning the gap. The chain's CDR3 is CASSTVANRGPQGYEQYF. CDR3 bases: TGTGCCAGTAGTACAGTGGCCAATAGGGGACCTCAAGGATACGAGCAGTACTTC.

The rearrangement joins TRBV9 to TRBJ2-1; D may be TRBD2 (6 bases). Germline V gene data show CDR1 as SGDLS and CDR2 as YYNGEE. CDR3 size: 14 residues. Trimming took off 2 bases at V and 4 bases at J, with 10 bases between the two ends. The CDR3 loop is CASSVASDYNEQFF. CDR3 in DNA: TGTGCCAGCAGCGTTGCTAGCGATTACAATGAGCAGTTCTTC. Full variable domain (missing parts from reference TRBV9 and TRBJ2-1): DSGVTQTPKHLITATGQRVTLRCSPRSGDLSVYWYQQSLDQGLQFLIQYYNGEERAKGNILERFSAQQFPDLHSELNLSSLELGDSALYFCASSVASDYNEQFFGPGTRLTVL.

The CDR3 coding sequence is TGTGCCAGCAGCGGGGGACAGACGGTGGGAACCCAGTACTTC. Translation gives CASSGGQTVGTQYF. This chain joins TRBV9 and TRBJ2-5; 7 bases are a match to TRBD1. The CDR3 extends over 14 amino acids. Unmatched junction bases numbered 10, after V lost 3 bases and J lost 8 bases. Germline CDR1 is SGDLS and CDR2 is YYNGEE.

DNA for the CDR3: TGTGCCAGTAGCCTCCTACAGGGGTCCTATGGCTACACCTTC. It encodes CASSLLQGSYGYTF. The chain links TRBV19 to TRBJ1-2; 7 bases align to TRBD1. The germline CDR1 and CDR2 sequences are LNHDA and SQIVND (reference sequence). Unmatched junction bases numbered 8, after V lost 6 bases and J lost 4 bases. This CDR3 contains 14 residues.

This sequence joins TRBV7-6 and TRBJ2-5; D may be TRBD2 (5 bases). This CDR3 is built from 13 residues. Between the trimmed V and J ends, which lost 3 bases and 3 bases, there was a span of 8 bases. Germline CDR1 SGHVS, CDR2 FNYEAQ. CDR3 protein: CASSFRGKETQYF. In nucleotides, the CDR3 is TGTGCCAGCAGCTTCCGGGGAAAAGAGACCCAGTACTTC.

The rearrangement uses TRBV6-5 and TRBJ2-5; 9 bases are a match to TRBD2. Germline loops: CDR1 MNHEY, CDR2 SVGAGI. The CDR3 spans 16 residues. J was trimmed by 4 bases and V by 4 bases; bases with no gene match: 10. The CDR3, as DNA: TGTGCCAGCAGTTCCCTAGCGGGGACCAGGGGAGAGACCCAGTACTTC. Encoded protein: CASSSLAGTRGETQYF.

The chain joins TRBV7-2 to TRBJ2-1; D is undetermined. CDR3 length: 13 amino acids. CDR1 SGHTA and CDR2 FQGNSA come from the germline V gene. The germline V and J ends were trimmed by 2 bases and 9 bases, with 11 bases remaining between them. As DNA, the CDR3 is TGTGCCAGCAGCTTACAAATCGGACGTGAGCAGTTCTTC. This sequence encodes CASSLQIGREQFF. Full variable domain (rest looked up from reference TRBV7-2 and TRBJ2-1): GAGVSQSPSNKVTEKGKDVELRCDPISGHTALYWYRQSLGQGLEFLIYFQGNSAPDKSGLPSDRFSAERTGGSVSTLTIQRTQQEDSAVYLCASSLQIGREQFFGPGTRLTVL.

The chain carries TRBV28 and TRBJ1-6, with TRBD1 as a possible D gene (5 bases). The length of the CDR3 is 14 residues. V lost 6 bases and J lost 8, with 14 bases in between. Germline values: CDR1 MDHEN, CDR2 SYDVKM. The DNA of the CDR3 is TGTGCCAGCAGCCGGGGAGGAGGGGATTCACCCCTCCACTTT. Translating it yields CASSRGGGDSPLHF.

The chain carries TRBV7-6 and TRBJ2-1; 9 nucleotides align to TRBD2. The CDR3 runs 14 residues. Losses at the gene ends were 7 bases for V and 7 bases for J; bases not matched to a gene: 8. From germline, CDR1 is SGHVS and CDR2 FNYEAQ. CDR3 in DNA: TGTGCCAGCATCCAGGGGAGCGGGAGGAATGAGCAGTTCTTC. The encoded protein is CASIQGSGRNEQFF.

The genes are TRBV5-1 and TRBJ2-1; tentatively, D is TRBD2 (5 bases). Germline V gene lookup returns CDR1 SGHRS and CDR2 YFSETQ. This CDR3 has 11 amino acids. V was shortened by 5 bases and J by 7 bases, with 7 bases between the two germline ends. As DNA, the CDR3 is TGCGCCAGCAGAACGGGGAATGAGCAGTTCTTC. This codes for CASRTGNEQFF.

Concerning this clone itself: Other DNA sequences of this sample code for an identical CDR3. The chain employs TRBV28 and TRBJ2-6; unclear D gene. This CDR3 is built from 15 residues. Trimming left V 4 bases short and J 0 bases short, with 7 bases between. Germline CDR1 MDHEN, CDR2 SYDVKM. CDR3 amino acids: CASSSLISGANVLTF. The CDR3 nucleotides are TGTGCCAGCAGTTCCCTGATCTCTGGGGCCAACGTCCTGACTTTC.

The chain joins TRBV5-4 to TRBJ2-7; 8 bases align to TRBD1. Germline values: CDR1 SGHNT, CDR2 YYREEE (reference sequence). Trimming at V came to 4 bases and at J to 6 bases, leaving 9 bases not matched to a gene. This CDR3 is 14 amino acids long. The CDR3 DNA is TGTGCCAGCAGCCAAGGACAGGGACTCACCGAGCAGTACTTC. It yields the protein CASSQGQGLTEQYF.

This clone was counted once. The chain recombines TRBV2 with TRBJ2-2; no clear D gene. V was shortened by 1 base and J by 2 bases, with 8 bases between the two germline ends. The CDR3 spans 15 residues. Germline V lookup: CDR1 SNHLY, CDR2 FYNNEI. The CDR3 DNA sequence: TGTGCCAGCAGTGAAGGCCTGCAAAACACCGGGGAGCTGTTTTTT. Protein sequence: CASSEGLQNTGELFF.

This clone has only one observation. The chain joins TRBV6-6 to TRBJ2-1, with D possibly TRBD2 on 5 matching bases. Germline CDR1 MNHNY, CDR2 SVGAGI (reference sequence). This CDR3 comprises 15 residues. Trimming cost V 2 bases and J 10 bases, with 18 bases left between them. The CDR3: CASSYTTTGNREQFF. CDR3 DNA: TGTGCCAGCAGTTACACGACCACGGGGAATAGGGAGCAGTTCTTC.

This chain joins TRBV27 and TRBJ1-6; D remains ambiguous. Trimming stripped 3 bases from V and 6 bases from J, with 15 bases between. CDR1 MNHEY and CDR2 SMNVEV come from the germline V gene (reference sequence). CDR3 length: 16 residues. For the CDR3, the DNA is TGTGCCAGCAGTTTTCGCCCGGAGAGGGCTAATTCACCCCTCCACTTT. This gives the protein CASSFRPERANSPLHF.

The V call is TRBV19, the J call TRBJ1-5; TRBD1 might be the D (6 bases). Germline CDR1 is LNHDA and CDR2 is SQIVND (reference sequence). The V end was cut by 6 bases, the J end by 4 bases, with 16 bases between. The CDR3 is 15 residues long. The CDR3 sequence: CASSEDSPGNQPQHF. CDR3 sequence (DNA): TGTGCCAGTAGCGAGGACAGCCCCGGGAATCAGCCCCAGCATTTT.

The rearrangement joins TRBV10-1 to TRBJ1-6; D ambiguous. V was clipped by 3 bases and J by 10 bases, with 10 bases between them. The CDR3 is made up of 13 amino acids. CDR1 is WNHNN, CDR2 SYGVQD, per germline (reference sequence). The DNA for the CDR3 is TGCGCCAGCAGTGAATCTGGCCGGTCACCCCTCCACTTT. Translated: CASSESGRSPLHF.

The chain recombines TRBV5-8 with TRBJ2-3; 8 bases align to TRBD2. The CDR3 loop spans 16 amino acids. Germline CDR1 and CDR2: SGHTS and YDEGEE. J lost 0 bases, V lost 4 bases, and 7 bases had no gene match. This CDR3 reads CASSPRLATSTDTQYF. For the CDR3, the DNA is TGTGCCAGCAGCCCCAGACTAGCGACTAGCACAGATACGCAGTATTTT.

This chain joins TRBV9 and TRBJ1-6; maybe TRBD1 (6 bases). Between the trimmed V and J ends, which lost 4 bases and 6 bases, there was a span of 14 bases. Germline V gene data show CDR1 as SGDLS and CDR2 as YYNGEE. This CDR3 contains 15 residues. This chain's CDR3 is CASSPGTLTNSPLHF. In DNA, the CDR3 is TGTGCCAGCAGCCCCGGGACACTAACTAATTCACCCCTCCACTTT.

V and J are TRBV27 and TRBJ1-6; D possibly corresponds to TRBD1 (6 bases). CDR3 length: 18 residues. Germline V gene sequence: CDR1 MNHEY, CDR2 SMNVEV (reference sequence). V dropped 6 bases and J dropped 0 bases, with 18 bases sitting between them. CDR3 nucleotide sequence: TGTGCCAGCAGCCCCGGACCGCGGGGGGCCTCCTATAATTCACCCCTCCACTTT. It codes for CASSPGPRGASYNSPLHF.

V is TRBV6-5 and J is TRBJ2-7; D is unclear. CDR1 is MNHEY and CDR2 is SVGAGI in the germline V gene. V was shortened by 10 bases and J by 4 bases, with 23 bases between the two germline ends. The CDR3 loop spans 15 amino acids. This CDR3 is CATSPGESPSYEQYF. CDR3 coding DNA: TGTGCCACCTCCCCGGGTGAGAGTCCTAGTTACGAGCAGTACTTC.

V is TRBV7-3 and J is TRBJ2-3, with D hard to call. Trimming took 0 bases from V and 4 from J, leaving 5 bases between them. The CDR3 has 13 amino acids. CDR1 and CDR2 (germline): SGHTA, FQGTGA. This CDR3 reads CASSLTGSDTQYF. The CDR3, as DNA: TGTGCCAGCAGCTTAACAGGGTCAGATACGCAGTATTTT.

Note on this clone: This same CDR3 is encoded by further DNA sequences in the sample. Written as DNA, the CDR3 is TGTGCCAGCAGCCGTGGCAGCGGCACAGATACGCAGTATTTT. Its protein product is CASSRGSGTDTQYF. The V call is TRBV7-2, the J call TRBJ2-3; D unresolved. V was clipped by 5 bases and J by 1 base, with 10 bases between them. Germline CDR1 SGHTA, CDR2 FQGNSA. The CDR3 has 14 amino acids.

The chain links TRBV27 to TRBJ2-5, with 9 nucleotides matching TRBD2. CDR1 is MNHEY and CDR2 is SMNVEV in the germline V gene (reference sequence). V gave up 4 bases and J gave up 5 bases; unmatched junction bases: 8. This CDR3 comprises 15 residues. CDR3 nucleotides: TGTGCCAGCAGTTGGACTAGCGCCAGCGCGGAGACCCAGTACTTC. Translating it yields CASSWTSASAETQYF.

This chain connects TRBV25-1 to TRBJ2-2, with TRBD1 matching over 7 bases. V shed 6 bases and J 5 bases; nucleotides not matched to a gene: 9. The CDR3 covers 15 residues. CDR1 is MGHDK, CDR2 SYGVNS, per germline. The CDR3, as DNA: TGTGCCAGCAGGGATACAGGGGTGCGGACCGGGGAGCTGTTTTTT. Protein: CASRDTGVRTGELFF. Variable domain in full (rest from reference TRBV25-1 and TRBJ2-2): EADIYQTPRYLVIGTGKKITLECSQTMGHDKMYWYQQDPGMELHLIHYSYGVNSTEKGDLSSESTVSRIRTEHFPLTLESARPSHTSQYLCASRDTGVRTGELFFGEGSRLTVL.

This rearrangement joins TRBV2 to TRBJ2-7, with 7 bases that match TRBD2. The trim removed 6 bases at V and 0 bases at J, leaving 2 bases unmatched. Per germline, CDR1 SNHLY and CDR2 FYNNEI. The CDR3 contains 13 residues. The CDR3 nucleotides are TGTGCCAGCAGAACTAGCGTCTCCTACGAGCAGTACTTC. Protein product: CASRTSVSYEQYF.

The V and J genes are TRBV7-2 and TRBJ1-1, with a weak D call TRBD1 (6 bases). V was cut by 6 bases and J by 3 bases, with 14 bases left in between. Germline CDR1 SGHTA, CDR2 FQGNSA. The CDR3 covers 14 residues. CDR3 sequence (DNA): TGTGCCAGCAGGGGAGAAACAGGGTACACTGAAGCTTTCTTT. The encoded protein is CASRGETGYTEAFF.

The chain is built from TRBV11-2 and TRBJ2-7; TRBD1 agrees at 7 bases. The trim removed 1 base at V and 6 bases at J, leaving 12 bases unmatched. Germline V gene data show CDR1 as SGHAT and CDR2 as FQNNGV. The length of the CDR3 is 16 residues. The CDR3 is CASSLALGAGGAEQYF. CDR3 DNA sequence: TGTGCCAGCAGCTTAGCCCTGGGGGCAGGGGGTGCCGAGCAGTACTTC.

In its sample, this clone was seen once. The chain joins TRBV28 to TRBJ2-1, with 13 bases that match TRBD2. Germline CDR1 is MDHEN and CDR2 is SYDVKM. V lost 2 bases to trimming and J lost 5 bases; unmatched junction nucleotides: 6. The CDR3 sequence is 17 residues long. The CDR3 loop is CASSLPPGLAGNNEQFF. CDR3 nucleotides: TGTGCCAGCAGTTTACCGCCGGGACTAGCGGGAAACAATGAGCAGTTCTTC.

This chain uses TRBV9 with TRBJ2-3, with D perhaps given as TRBD1 or TRBD2 (6 bases each). Germline assignment: CDR1 SGDLS and CDR2 YYNGEE. This CDR3 region has 16 residues. V was shortened by 4 bases and J by 5 bases, with 20 bases between the two germline ends. The CDR3 loop is CASSPVGGTRVDTQYF. The DNA of the CDR3 is TGTGCCAGCAGCCCAGTAGGGGGGACAAGGGTAGATACGCAGTATTTT. The full variable domain, rest sourced from reference TRBV9 and TRBJ2-3, is DSGVTQTPKHLITATGQRVTLRCSPRSGDLSVYWYQQSLDQGLQFLIQYYNGEERAKGNILERFSAQQFPDLHSELNLSSLELGDSALYFCASSPVGGTRVDTQYFGPGTRLTVL.

CDR3 DNA sequence: TGCGCCAGCAGCTTGGACACAGGGCTATATGGCTACACCTTC. Translating gives CASSLDTGLYGYTF. The rearrangement joins TRBV5-1 to TRBJ1-2; tentatively, D is TRBD1 (6 bases). The CDR3 sequence is 14 residues long. Germline-derived CDR1 and CDR2 are SGHRS and YFSETQ. The V and J ends lost 0 bases and 5 bases respectively, with 11 bases between them.

CDR3 in DNA: TGTGCCAGCAGTGACGGGACAGGGGGGGCCAACGAGCAGTACTTC. Its protein product is CASSDGTGGANEQYF. The rearrangement uses TRBV6-6 and TRBJ2-7; 11 bases line up with TRBD1. The CDR3 loop spans 15 amino acids. Looked up from germline, CDR1 is MNHNY and CDR2 is SVGAGI (reference sequence). V was pared by 5 bases and J by 5 bases, with 8 bases of the junction left unmatched.